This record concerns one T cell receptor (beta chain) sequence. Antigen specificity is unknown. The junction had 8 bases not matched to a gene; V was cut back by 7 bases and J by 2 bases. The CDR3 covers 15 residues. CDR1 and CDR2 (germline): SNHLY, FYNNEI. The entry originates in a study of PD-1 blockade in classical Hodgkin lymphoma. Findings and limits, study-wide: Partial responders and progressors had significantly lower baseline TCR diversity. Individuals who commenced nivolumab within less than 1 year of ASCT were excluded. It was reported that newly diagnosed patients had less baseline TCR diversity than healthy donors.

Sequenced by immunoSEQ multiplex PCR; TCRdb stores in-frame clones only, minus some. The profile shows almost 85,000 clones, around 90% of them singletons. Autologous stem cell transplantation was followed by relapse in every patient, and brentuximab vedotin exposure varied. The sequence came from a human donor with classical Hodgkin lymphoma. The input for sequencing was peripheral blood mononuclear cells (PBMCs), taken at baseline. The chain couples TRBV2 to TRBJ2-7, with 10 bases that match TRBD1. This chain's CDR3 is CASIRGGTGAYEQYF. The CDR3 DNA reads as TGTGCCAGCATCCGGGGGGGGACAGGGGCCTACGAGCAGTACTTC.